This TCR beta chain is drawn from a study of blood T cell repertoires in COVID-19. Study overall: From T cells, B-cell-depleted T cells, or PBMCs came the material, which was cDNA or gDNA.

Libraries were prepared by immunoSEQ multiplex PCR; TCRdb keeps only in-frame clonotypes and omits some of them. In the table there are some 300,000 clones, under 90% of which are singletons. The CDR3 covers 15 residues. Trimming removed 5 bases from V and 5 bases from J, with 17 bases in between. The V gene's germline CDR1 is SGHVS and CDR2 FQNEAQ. Participant ages covered about 18 to 89 years across 20 to 30 US areas. Categorization into cohorts depended on clinical history that participants reported. Cohort 3 donors counted as recovered after two negative PCRs, clearance, or resolved symptoms. The chain combines TRBV7-8 with TRBJ2-3; D gene uncertain. The TCR sequence derives from a woman in her twenties or thirties who had recovered from COVID-19. What was sequenced was PBMCs or T cells enriched from blood (not recorded which). The CDR3 sequence: CASSPGTVFGDTQYF. CDR3 DNA sequence: TGTGCCAGCAGCCCAGGCACTGTATTTGGAGATACGCAGTATTTT.